Listed here are 17 T cell receptor beta chains from one sample, sequenced in a study of shared clonotypes between healthy human individuals. Profiled with immunoSEQ multiplex PCR; TCRdb holds only in-frame clones, not every one. Of some 1.5 million clones detected, 95% to 99% appear once; the ten largest clones hold about 0.4%. Sample: naive CD4+ T cells sorted from blood. Subset: CD45RA+ positively selected. Receptors were obtained from a man aged 25 to 40 in good health.

The chain joins TRBV5-8 to TRBJ2-2; 7 positions agree with TRBD1. The CDR3 runs to 15 residues. The germline CDR1 and CDR2 sequences are SGHTS and YDEGEE. V was pared by 4 bases and J by 1 base, with 4 bases of the junction left unmatched. This CDR3 is CASSAGTVNTGELFF. CDR3 bases: TGTGCCAGCAGCGCCGGGACAGTGAACACCGGGGAGCTGTTTTTT.

CDR3 loop: CAISQTDRLAEITDTQYF. Written as DNA, the CDR3 is TGTGCCATCAGCCAAACCGACCGACTAGCGGAAATCACAGATACGCAGTATTTT. The chain joins TRBV10-3 to TRBJ2-3; 9 positions match TRBD2. The CDR3 has 18 residues. CDR1 and CDR2 (germline): ENHRY, SYGVKD. J lost 2 bases, V lost 6 bases, and 15 bases had no gene match.

The V and J genes are TRBV6-4 and TRBJ2-6, with 7 bases identical to TRBD2. Germline CDR1 is MRHNA and CDR2 is SNTAGT. The CDR3 consists of 16 residues. Losses at the gene ends were 2 bases for V and 2 bases for J; bases not matched to a gene: 3. The CDR3 DNA reads TGTGCCAGCAGTGACCGGACTAGTACTGGGGCCAACGTCCTGACTTTC. It yields the protein CASSDRTSTGANVLTF.

The V call is TRBV4-3, the J call TRBJ2-1, with 11 nucleotides matching TRBD2. CDR1 is LGHNA, CDR2 YSLEER, per germline. The CDR3 runs 16 residues. V lost 4 bases to trimming and J lost 8 bases; unmatched junction nucleotides: 10. CDR3 nucleotide sequence: TGCGCCAGCAGCCCAGATTCTAGCGGGAGGAGTTATGAGCAGTTCTTC. This codes for CASSPDSSGRSYEQFF.

This chain joins TRBV18 and TRBJ2-3; possibly TRBD2 for D (5 bases). Germline CDR1 is KGHSH and CDR2 is LQKENI. The CDR3 extends over 17 amino acids. V was trimmed by 1 base and J by 13 bases, leaving 27 bases between them. CDR3 amino acids: CASSPQSGYESLVDKYF. The CDR3 nucleotides are TGTGCCAGCTCACCACAATCGGGTTACGAGTCACTAGTTGATAAGTATTTT.

The chain employs TRBV11-2 and TRBJ2-7; the D is unclear. The ends were cut back, 0 bases at V and 3 bases at J, with 9 bases in the middle. The CDR3 consists of 14 residues. Looked up from germline, CDR1 is SGHAT and CDR2 is FQNNGV. The CDR3 is CASSLDRFFYEQYF. The DNA for the CDR3 is TGTGCCAGCAGCTTAGATCGCTTTTTCTACGAGCAGTACTTC.

This sequence joins TRBV10-1 and TRBJ2-7; D possibly corresponds to TRBD2 (5 bases). This CDR3 has 14 amino acids. Germline CDR1 reads WNHNN; CDR2 reads SYGVQD (reference sequence). Trimming cost V 4 bases and J 2 bases, with 12 bases left between them. In nucleotides, the CDR3 is TGCGCCAGCAGTGGGACGGGGATAACCTACGAGCAGTACTTC. The encoded protein is CASSGTGITYEQYF.

The chain combines TRBV9 with TRBJ1-4; a weak D match, TRBD1 (6 bases). This CDR3 has 18 residues. Trimming cost V 0 bases and J 3 bases, with 18 bases left between them. Looked up from germline, CDR1 is SGDLS and CDR2 is YYNGEE. The CDR3 sequence: CASSVEGEAGLANEKLFF. In DNA form, the CDR3 reads TGTGCCAGCAGCGTAGAGGGGGAGGCCGGACTGGCTAATGAAAAACTGTTTTTT.

V is TRBV28 and J is TRBJ1-2; 7 nucleotides agree with TRBD1. Per the germline V gene, CDR1 is MDHEN and CDR2 is SYDVKM. This CDR3 has 14 amino acids. Germline trimming cut 4 bases from V and 1 base from J; bases unmatched to any gene: 3. The DNA of the CDR3 is TGTGCCAGCAGTTCCCGGGACAGTAACTATGGCTACACCTTC. Translating it yields CASSSRDSNYGYTF.

In the case of this clone: The same CDR3 is also encoded by other DNA sequences in this sample. This chain connects TRBV27 to TRBJ2-7; 10 nucleotides agree with TRBD2. The germline CDR1 and CDR2 sequences are MNHEY and SMNVEV (reference sequence). This CDR3 is 15 amino acids long. The V segment lost 5 bases and the J segment 2 bases; nucleotides outside the gene matches: 6. As DNA, the CDR3 is TGTGCCAGCAGTCCCCGGACTAGCGGCACCTACGAGCAGTACTTC. Its protein is CASSPRTSGTYEQYF.

V and J are TRBV5-1 and TRBJ2-7; D perhaps matches TRBD2 (5 bases). V lost 0 bases and J lost 5, with 12 bases in between. The CDR3 loop spans 14 amino acids. Germline CDR1 and CDR2: SGHRS and YFSETQ. This chain's CDR3 is CASSLVLGAHEQYF. The CDR3 DNA sequence: TGCGCCAGCAGCTTGGTTCTGGGAGCGCACGAGCAGTACTTC.

V is TRBV28 and J is TRBJ2-1, with unresolved D. Trimming removed 4 bases from V and 7 bases from J, with 8 bases in between. The CDR3 covers 12 residues. Germline V gives CDR1 MDHEN, CDR2 SYDVKM. Here the CDR3 DNA reads TGTGCCAGCAGTTATGCGAGGAATGAGCAGTTCTTC. Residues: CASSYARNEQFF.

The chain has TRBV11-2 and TRBJ2-5; D remains unclear. The CDR3 has 13 residues. V lost 5 bases and J lost 4, with 11 bases in between. Germline loops: CDR1 SGHAT, CDR2 FQNNGV. CDR3 nucleotide sequence: TGTGCCAGCAGCCCCGACTGGGGAGAGACCCAGTACTTC. Translating it yields CASSPDWGETQYF.

This chain connects TRBV18 to TRBJ2-3, with D tentatively TRBD2 (5 bases). V dropped 0 bases and J dropped 3 bases, with 10 bases sitting between them. Germline CDR1 KGHSH, CDR2 LQKENI. The CDR3 sequence is 15 residues long. The CDR3 DNA is TGTGCCAGCTCACCACCGTTCCGGGGTACAGATACGCAGTATTTT. Amino acid sequence: CASSPPFRGTDTQYF.

The chain links TRBV14 to TRBJ2-3; D remains unclear. Germline CDR1 and CDR2: SGHDN and FVKESK. The length of the CDR3 is 12 residues. Deletions cut 4 bases from V and 5 bases from J, with 7 bases between. This CDR3 is CASSPSRDTQYF. The CDR3 nucleotides are TGTGCCAGCAGCCCCAGTCGAGATACGCAGTATTTT.

The chain recombines TRBV4-1 with TRBJ2-7; 13 positions match TRBD2. After removal of 0 bases from V and 7 bases from J, the junction contained 6 bases not matched to a gene. Per the germline V gene, CDR1 is MGHRA and CDR2 is YSYEKL. This CDR3 region has 16 residues. CDR3 amino acids: CASSQEGLAGVREQYF. The CDR3 nucleotides are TGCGCCAGCAGCCAAGAAGGACTAGCGGGAGTGAGGGAGCAGTACTTC.

The chain's CDR3 is CASSFSVAEQFF. For the CDR3, the DNA is TGTGCCAGCAGCTTCTCGGTGGCTGAGCAGTTCTTC. The chain employs TRBV7-9 and TRBJ2-1; D gene uncertain. The CDR3 has 12 residues. Trimming took off 3 bases at V and 9 bases at J, with 9 bases between the two ends. CDR1 and CDR2 (germline): SEHNR, FQNEAQ (reference sequence).